This T cell receptor beta chain was found in a study of blood T cell repertoires in COVID-19. The overall study: Spain, Italy and the United States supplied samples that represented acute and convalescent COVID-19. Nucleic acid was either cDNA or gDNA, and it came from T cells, B-cell-depleted T cells, or PBMCs.

Original processing notes: Nucleated cell counts were estimated from reference gene primer amplification. TCRdb's copy holds only in-frame clones and misses some; the assay was immunoSEQ multiplex PCR. Clone size and the V and J calls come from that table; the DNA yielded D and trimming. Of approximately 150,000 clones listed, roughly 80% are singletons. The V and J ends lost 1 base and 4 bases respectively, with 11 bases between them. Per the germline V gene, CDR1 is LGHDT and CDR2 is YNNKEL (reference sequence). The CDR3 is 14 residues long. The sequencing input was peripheral blood. The TCR comes from a man aged 50-59 years with acute or convalescent COVID-19. This chain joins TRBV3-1 (or the pseudogene TRBV3-2) and TRBJ2-7; D not resolved. CDR3 region: CASSQGRNYYEQYF. In DNA form, the CDR3 reads TGTGCCAGCAGCCAAGGTAGAAACTATTACGAGCAGTACTTC.